The T cell receptor beta chain under discussion was sequenced for a study of blood T cell repertoires in COVID-19. The CDR3 contains 14 residues. V lost 6 bases, J lost 1 base, and 13 bases lay in between. Germline CDR1 SGDLS, CDR2 YYNGEE. Only in-frame clones appear in the TCRdb table, and some are missing; sequencing was by immunoSEQ multiplex PCR. Here the sample spans some 310,000 clones, roughly 86% being singletons. This TCR was sampled from a woman aged 25-40 years who had recovered from COVID-19. The rearrangement uses TRBV9 and TRBJ1-1, with D tentatively TRBD1 (5 bases). Sequences were obtained from PBMCs or T cells enriched from blood (not recorded which). The CDR3 region has the DNA TGTGCCAGCAACCCGAGCCAGGGGAACACTGAAGCTTTCTTT. Amino acid sequence: CASNPSQGNTEAFF.